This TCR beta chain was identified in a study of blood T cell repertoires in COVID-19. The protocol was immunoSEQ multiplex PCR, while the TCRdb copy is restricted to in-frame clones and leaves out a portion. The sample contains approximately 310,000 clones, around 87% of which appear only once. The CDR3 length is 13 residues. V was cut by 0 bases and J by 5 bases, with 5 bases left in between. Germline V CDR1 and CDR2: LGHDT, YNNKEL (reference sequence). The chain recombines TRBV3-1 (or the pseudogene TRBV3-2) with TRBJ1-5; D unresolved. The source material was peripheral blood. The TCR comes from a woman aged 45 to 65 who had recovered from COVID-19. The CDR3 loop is CASSQDTYQPQHF. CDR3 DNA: TGTGCCAGCAGCCAAGATACATATCAGCCCCAGCATTTT.